This T cell receptor beta chain came from a study of tumor and adjacent non-tumor tissue in lung cancer (dated by TCRdb to 2016 to 2019). Background for the entire study: The cohort included about eleven adenocarcinoma, 2 squamous cell carcinoma and 1 small cell lung cancer patients. The 15 enrolled patients, of whom some ten were men and 5 were women, were aged 31 to 76 years and were diagnosed with TNM stage I to III disease. Sequencing generated a total of some 130 million productive TCRbeta reads, averaging about 4.2 million reads per sample. Bulk TCRbeta repertoires were compared between lung tumor tissue and matched distant non-tumor lung tissue obtained from fewer than 18 lung cancer patients. More than 25 paired specimens, one tumor and one normal lung sample per patient, were profiled by TCRbeta CDR3 sequencing.

RNA was isolated from bulk unsorted tissue, and RNA quality was assessed with a NanoDrop ND-1000 and an Agilent 2100. Donors were newly diagnosed lung cancer patients admitted for thoracic surgery in China between August and November 2014, without prior chemotherapy. Anyone who had undergone radiotherapy or chemotherapy before, or who had another cancer at the same time, was left out of the study. Pieces of surgical tissue measuring about 1-2 cm3 were kept in RNAlater solution and held at -80 degrees C until needed. The paper's findings and limits, for the study overall: Because peripheral blood was not sequenced, the blood TCRbeta repertoires of the lung cancer patients in the study went unexamined. Only about 14 patients were in the cohort, and the authors stated that larger samples and more detailed clinical data are needed. TCR diversity was significantly higher in younger patients, and greater tumor TCR diversity was associated with shorter overall survival and shorter disease-free survival. Neither the sequencing platform nor unique molecular identifiers are named or mentioned anywhere in the methods. The top 100 clones accounted for a significantly larger cumulative portion of the repertoire in normal lung than in tumor tissue. Tumor tissue showed significantly greater TCR diversity (inverse Simpson) than normal lung tissue (roughly 430 vs 170, P = 0.0075, Mann-Whitney U test).

Reading from cysteine to phenylalanine, the CDR3 counts 16 amino acids. Kept here is only the CDR3 DNA, which spans 48 bases and is read in frame from base 1. From a lookup of the germline V gene (reference sequence), CDR1 and CDR2 are DFQATT and SNEGSKA. This clonotype has only a few counts. Its antigen specificity is not known. One end of the junction varies from germline; a read error may be responsible. To prepare the library, multiplex PCR was applied. For sequencing, an Illumina HiSeq 2500 was employed. TCRbeta libraries were constructed through three rounds of nested PCR with primers (Table S4) according to protocols modified from ARM-PCR. Before sequencing, PCR products of 200-500 bp were cut from the gel and purified using the QIAquick gel extraction kit. The study's own analysis went as follows. Trimmomatic was used to clean the reads, FLASH merged the cleaned reads into complete CDR3 sequences, and MiTCR assigned the sequences to V(D)J germline segments. VDJtools was used to compute clonal diversity as the inverse Simpson's index. Productive reads were defined as in-frame sequences without a premature stop codon. Starting from the raw public reads, TCRdb applied fastp trimming at Q25, assembled clones with MiXCR and retained in-frame beta chains. Rows merge per CDR3 protein into single entries with the most common DNA and genes. TCRdb's processing, not the authors' own work, is the source of the V and J calls. In this sample the table shows around 120,000 distinct CDR3 sequences, roughly 67% of which occur a single time. The top ten clones comprise roughly 13% of the sample.

The chain couples TRBV20-1 to TRBJ2-7; a tentative D match to TRBD2 spans 7 bases. Sequencing input: lung tumor tissue. This TCR was sampled from a man aged 30-40 years with non-small cell lung cancer. In nucleotides, the sequence is TGCAGTGCTAGTGGCGAAGGGGGGGACATTGCCTACGGGCAGTACTTC. This gives the protein CSASGEGGDIAYGQYF.